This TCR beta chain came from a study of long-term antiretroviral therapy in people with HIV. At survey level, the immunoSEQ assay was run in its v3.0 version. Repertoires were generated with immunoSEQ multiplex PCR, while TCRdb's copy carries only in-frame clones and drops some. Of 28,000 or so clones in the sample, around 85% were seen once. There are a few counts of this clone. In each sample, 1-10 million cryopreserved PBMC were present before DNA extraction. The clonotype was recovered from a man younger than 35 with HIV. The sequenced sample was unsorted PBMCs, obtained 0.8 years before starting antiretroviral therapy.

CDR3 residues: CASSLSDEQFF. The CDR3 nucleotides are TGTGCCAGCAGCCTAAGCGATGAGCAGTTCTTC. The V gene is TRBV7-9, the J gene TRBJ2-1; no firm D call. Germline loops: CDR1 SEHNR, CDR2 FQNEAQ (reference sequence). This CDR3 spans 11 amino acids. V lost 5 bases, J lost 8 bases, and 7 bases lay in between.